The clone carrying this T cell receptor (beta chain) has ten or more counts. TCRdb re-derived calls from the PCR reads in MiXCR, one entry per CDR3 protein. The table records approximately 10,000 distinct CDR3 sequences, under 50% of them present only once. This specimen comes from a study of CD4 and CD8 cells across lung adenocarcinoma regions. Germline CDR1 SGHTA, CDR2 FQGTGA. The CDR3 extends over 14 amino acids. V lost 5 bases and J 7 bases, leaving 15 bases between the germline ends. Samples came from patients with localized non-small cell lung adenocarcinoma. The chain recombines TRBV7-3 with TRBJ2-1; perhaps TRBD2 as D (6 bases). Sequenced sample: CD8+ T cells from the margin of a lung tumor. The sequence was obtained from a male donor with lung adenocarcinoma. The CD4 and CD8 labels of this study may be unreliable. CDR3 nucleotides: TGTGCCAGCAGCCTTCTGGGGCGGGGAAATGAGCAGTTCTTC. It translates to CASSLLGRGNEQFF.